Listed below are T cell receptor beta chains from one sample, sequenced in a study of control samples from healthy donors and cancer patients. This table comes from immunoSEQ multiplex PCR, and its TCRdb copy is limited to in-frame clones, with some not included. There are some 76,000 clones in the sample; roughly 86% occur only once, and 15% to 20% lies in the top ten. Material: PBMCs. These TCRs come from a man aged 55 to 70 with lung cancer. Each CDR3 is given with its conserved first and last residue. Fields, in order: V gene, CDR3 length, CDR3 protein.

V: TRBV5-1
length: 18
CDR3: CASSLASLPGTGMDGYTF

V: TRBV13
length: 15
CDR3: CASSLRGQMNTEAFF

V: TRBV18
length: 14
CDR3: CASSRDGSNEKLFF

V: TRBV2
length: 14
CDR3: CASSVAGPQETQYF

V: TRBV5-1
length: 14
CDR3: CASSLDRLNAEAFF

V: TRBV5-1
length: 13
CDR3: CASSLGVGGELFF

V: TRBV29-1
length: 13
CDR3: CSGADTVNTEAFF

V: TRBV27
length: 14
CDR3: CASSEGRANTEAFF

V: TRBV3-1/TRBV3-2
length: 14
CDR3: CASSAGGRVGGYTF

V: TRBV7-2
length: 13
CDR3: CASSSRQIGGYTF

V: TRBV24-1
length: 14
CDR3: CATSDWASQETQYF

V: TRBV5-1
length: 13
CDR3: CASAWDRTDTQYF

V: TRBV27
length: 16
CDR3: CASSIGTGSSNQPQHF

V: TRBV11-3
length: 13
CDR3: CASSSSGPDTQYF

V: TRBV12-3/TRBV12-4
length: 13
CDR3: CASSPPGGEKLFF

V: TRBV2
length: 11
CDR3: CASSGITEAFF

V: TRBV6-1
length: 13
CDR3: CASSEWLDSPLHF

V: TRBV5-1
length: 16
CDR3: CASSTLWTGMDQPQHF

V: TRBV5-1
length: 17
CDR3: CASSVDRGRGYNSPLHF

V: TRBV5-8
length: 14
CDR3: CASSLDVGRAEAFF

V: TRBV5-1
length: 14
CDR3: CASHPRPETGELFF

V: TRBV5-1
length: 16
CDR3: CASSPGTVANTGELFF

V: TRBV6-5
length: 11
CDR3: CASKRSGELFF

V: TRBV5-3
length: 14
CDR3: CARSLGSDTYEQYF

V: TRBV6-5
length: 15
CDR3: CASVFFLGPGETQYF

V: TRBV6-1
length: 12
CDR3: CASSEVASEQYF

V: TRBV9
length: 14
CDR3: CASSVIAEGTEAFF

V: TRBV30
length: 15
CDR3: CAWRVPWGANYGYTF

V: TRBV11-2
length: 13
CDR3: CASSREISYEQYF

V: TRBV4-1
length: 18
CDR3: CASSQDRGEWGRNTEAFF

V: TRBV6-6
length: 17
CDR3: CASSPWASSGDQETQYF

V: TRBV10-3
length: 18
CDR3: CAISESTSGGSSYNEQFF

V: TRBV5-4
length: 14
CDR3: CASSRDSLNEKLFF

V: TRBV6-5
length: 14
CDR3: CASSTGPRRTEAFF

V: TRBV6-4
length: 13
CDR3: CASSRDRDEKLFF

V: TRBV3-1/TRBV3-2
length: 14
CDR3: CASSPGQGGETQYF

V: TRBV2
length: 13
CDR3: CASFGPFDTEAFF

V: TRBV6-5
length: 13
CDR3: CASLIGLPYEQYF

V: TRBV6-5
length: 14
CDR3: CASRSYRGTYGYTF

V: TRBV24-1
length: 16
CDR3: CATSDSTTGVGNTIYF

V: TRBV6-4
length: 16
CDR3: CASSATSGGPTDTQYF

V: TRBV18
length: 17
CDR3: CASSPTRLAGETGTQYF

V: TRBV7-9
length: 14
CDR3: CASSPGGGANVLTF

V: TRBV11-2
length: 14
CDR3: CASSLDSGSYEQYF

V: TRBV3-1/TRBV3-2
length: 13
CDR3: CASSHINTGELFF

V: TRBV29-1
length: 14
CDR3: CSVETTGWSTEAFF

V: TRBV5-1
length: 16
CDR3: CASSLAPGGRNTEAFF

V: TRBV9
length: 14
CDR3: CASSVTRDSYEAFF

V: TRBV7-8
length: 17
CDR3: CASSLSTGTGGRGGYTF

V: TRBV10-3
length: 14
CDR3: CAISDRVQEETQYF

V: TRBV30
length: 13
CDR3: CAWTLGGGYGYTF

V: TRBV5-1
length: 14
CDR3: CASSLTGWNTEAFF

V: TRBV5-1
length: 15
CDR3: CASSFVQTARNGYTF

V: TRBV6-5
length: 16
CDR3: CASSYSRGRRAEKLFF